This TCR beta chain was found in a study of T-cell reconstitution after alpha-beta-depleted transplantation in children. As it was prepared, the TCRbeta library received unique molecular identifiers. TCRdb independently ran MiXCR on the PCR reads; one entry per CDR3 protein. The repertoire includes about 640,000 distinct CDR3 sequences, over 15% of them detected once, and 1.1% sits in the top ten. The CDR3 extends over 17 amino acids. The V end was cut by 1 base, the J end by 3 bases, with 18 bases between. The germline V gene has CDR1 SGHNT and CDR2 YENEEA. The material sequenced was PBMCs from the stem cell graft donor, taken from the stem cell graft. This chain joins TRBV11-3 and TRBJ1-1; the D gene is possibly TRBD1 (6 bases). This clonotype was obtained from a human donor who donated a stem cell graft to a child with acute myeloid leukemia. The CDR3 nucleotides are TGTGCCAGCAGCTTAGGGCCAGGGGAGGTCCGCGACACTGAAGCTTTCTTT. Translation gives CASSLGPGEVRDTEAFF.